This T cell receptor beta chain derives from a study of shared clonotypes between healthy human individuals. Study-level points and caveats: It was the non-shared clonotypes that had lower generation probabilities than clonotypes shared by all four donors.

Germline V gene sequence: CDR1 SGHRS, CDR2 YFSETQ. The CDR3 has 14 amino acids. V was clipped by 7 bases and J by 5 bases, with 17 bases between them. Comments on this clone: As yet, its antigen is unknown.

Data came from immunoSEQ multiplex PCR; TCRdb stores just in-frame clones and leaves some out. The data show about 960,000 clones, over 60% seen once. The sequence came from a man aged 18 to 29 in good health. J is TRBJ2-3 and V is TRBV5-1; D is undetermined. The sequencing sample was made of memory CD4+ T cells sorted from blood. The subset denotes: CD45RA-negative fraction. The CDR3 loop is CASQRAPSQDTQYF. CDR3 DNA: TGCGCCAGCCAGCGCGCACCCAGTCAAGATACGCAGTATTTT.